One and the same sample provided the 31 T cell receptor beta chains below, sequenced in a study. TCRdb used MiXCR to reprocess the 5' RACE reads, holding one entry per CDR3 protein. The table includes about 8,300 distinct CDR3 sequences, around half detected once. Material: memory CD4+ T cells sorted from a lymph node. Subset reported: memory CD4+ T cells, CD4+CD45RO+CD25-. The receptors were gathered from a female donor with breast cancer.

V usage is TRBV11-2 and J usage is TRBJ2-3; perhaps TRBD2 as D (6 bases). With 3 bases removed from V and 9 bases from J, the gap between germline ends came to 22 bases. The germline CDR1 and CDR2 sequences are SGHAT and FQNNGV. This CDR3 is 16 amino acids long. CDR3 protein: CASSFPGSRRMETQYF. CDR3 nucleotide sequence: TGTGCCAGCAGCTTCCCCGGGAGCAGGAGGATGGAGACGCAGTATTTT.

A remark on this clonotype: A read error may explain this, as a much larger clone is one base away. This sequence joins TRBV6-2 or TRBV6-3 and TRBJ2-1, with 7 positions matching TRBD1. Germline V lookup: CDR1 MNHEY, CDR2 SVGEGT. The CDR3 has 13 amino acids. V shed 6 bases and J 6 bases; nucleotides not matched to a gene: 5. CDR3 protein: CASRKQGCNEQFF. The CDR3 DNA follows: TGTGCCAGCAGGAAACAGGGGTGCAATGAGCAGTTCTTC.

The chain links TRBV28 to TRBJ1-4; the D is unclear. V lost 4 bases and J lost 5, with 14 bases in between. Per the germline V gene, CDR1 is MDHEN and CDR2 is SYDVKM. This CDR3 region has 15 residues. The CDR3 spells CASSSIVGMNEKLFF. The CDR3 DNA reads as TGTGCCAGCAGTTCGATCGTGGGGATGAATGAAAAACTGTTTTTT.

This clonotype was recorded a few times. The rearrangement joins TRBV5-1 to TRBJ2-3; D gene uncertain. V gave up 2 bases and J gave up 2 bases, with 9 bases separating them. Germline V gene data show CDR1 as SGHRS and CDR2 as YFSETQ. This CDR3 comprises 14 residues. The CDR3 nucleotides are TGCGCCAGCAGCTTACAGACTTACACAGATACGCAGTATTTT. It is translated as CASSLQTYTDTQYF.

The V call is TRBV7-9, the J call TRBJ1-3, with D possibly matching TRBD1 (5 bases). CDR3 length: 16 amino acids. The germline gives CDR1 SEHNR, CDR2 FQNEAQ (reference sequence). With 2 bases removed from V and 1 base from J, the gap between germline ends came to 12 bases. The CDR3 DNA reads TGTGCCAGCAGCTTACAATCGGGGGGATCTGGAAACACCATATATTTT. Amino acids: CASSLQSGGSGNTIYF. Based on the CDR3 plus reference TRBV7-9 and TRBJ1-3, the full variable domain is DTGVSQNPRHKITKRGQNVTFRCDPISEHNRLYWYRQTLGQGPEFLTYFQNEAQLEKSRLLSDRFSAERPKGSFSTLEIQRTEQGDSAMYLCASSLQSGGSGNTIYFGEGSWLTVV.

The V call is TRBV6-5, the J call TRBJ1-1; 8 nucleotides agree with TRBD1. Germline V gene data show CDR1 as MNHEY and CDR2 as SVGAGI. The CDR3 consists of 15 residues. V was clipped by 6 bases and J by 5 bases; unmatched bases: 11. CDR3 residues: CASRVSRGRGTEAFF. CDR3 DNA sequence: TGTGCCAGCAGAGTGAGCAGGGGGCGCGGAACTGAAGCTTTCTTT.

The rearrangement links TRBV4-2 to TRBJ2-5; 11 nucleotides line up with TRBD2. This CDR3 region has 17 residues. Germline CDR1 is LGHNA and CDR2 is YNFKEQ. Trimming at V came to 0 bases and at J to 5 bases, leaving 8 bases not matched to a gene. The CDR3 sequence: CASSQEVAGGLRETQYF. The CDR3 bases are TGTGCCAGCAGCCAAGAAGTAGCGGGAGGGCTAAGGGAGACCCAGTACTTC.

The chain employs TRBV7-9 and TRBJ2-5; D ambiguous. The CDR3 covers 13 residues. From germline, CDR1 is SEHNR and CDR2 FQNEAQ (reference sequence). V lost 1 base to trimming and J lost 9 bases, with 12 bases between them. In DNA, the CDR3 is TGTGCCAGCAGCTTAGGGCCGGATAGGGCCCAGTACTTC. It codes for CASSLGPDRAQYF.

This clonotype occurred a few times. The chain couples TRBV20-1 to TRBJ1-6, with a tentative D call TRBD1 (6 bases). The CDR3 is made up of 16 amino acids. Trimming took 2 bases from V and 3 from J, leaving 14 bases between them. Germline lookup yields CDR1 DFQATT and CDR2 SNEGSKA (reference sequence). The chain's CDR3 is CSARFGGADYNSPLHF. For the CDR3, the DNA is TGCAGTGCTAGATTCGGGGGGGCTGACTATAATTCACCCCTCCACTTT.

This chain joins TRBV10-3 and TRBJ1-2; weak D call: TRBD1 (5 bases). Germline loops: CDR1 ENHRY, CDR2 SYGVKD. The CDR3 covers 13 residues. The V end was cut by 11 bases, the J end by 7 bases, with 20 bases between. The CDR3 nucleotides read TGTGCCGCCCTATCCCTGGATCAGGGTGGCTACACCTTC. Translation gives CAALSLDQGGYTF.

This clonotype was seen more than once but under ten times. The chain combines TRBV29-1 with TRBJ1-1; the D is unclear. Per germline, CDR1 SQVTM and CDR2 ANQGSEA. Trimming took 3 bases from V and 11 from J, leaving 10 bases between them. The CDR3 loop spans 10 amino acids. The CDR3 DNA follows: TGCAGCGTTGATACGGGATTGGCTTTCTTT. It codes for CSVDTGLAFF.

This clonotype was seen a few times. V is TRBV6-1 and J is TRBJ1-5; D not resolved. The CDR3 is made up of 13 amino acids. Germline V gene sequence: CDR1 MNHNS, CDR2 SASEGT. V was clipped by 8 bases and J by 6 bases, with 14 bases between them. CDR3 DNA: TGTGCCAGCCTTCTCACACAAAGTCAGCCCCAGCATTTT. Encoded protein: CASLLTQSQPQHF.

This sequence joins TRBV7-3 and TRBJ2-3; D gene uncertain. The germline CDR1 and CDR2 sequences are SGHTA and FQGTGA. This CDR3 has 15 residues. The V gene lost 2 bases and the J gene lost 0 bases, with 9 bases spanning the gap. CDR3 DNA: TGTGCCAGCAGCTTATTCCCGACTAGCACAGATACGCAGTATTTT. Amino acids: CASSLFPTSTDTQYF. The entire variable domain, with the rest obtained from reference TRBV7-3 and TRBJ2-3, is as follows: GAGVSQTPSNKVTEKGKYVELRCDPISGHTALYWYRQSLGQGPEFLIYFQGTGAADDSGLPNDRFFAVRPEGSVSTLKIQRTERGDSAVYLCASSLFPTSTDTQYFGPGTRLTVL.

The chain couples TRBV30 to TRBJ1-1; the D is unclear. The CDR3 sequence is 13 residues long. Trimming stripped 4 bases from V and 1 base from J, with 10 bases between. In germline, CDR1 is GTSNPN, CDR2 SVGIG (reference sequence). The CDR3, as DNA: TGTGCCTGGACTCGGACCGAGAACACTGAAGCTTTCTTT. This sequence encodes CAWTRTENTEAFF.

The rearrangement joins TRBV29-1 to TRBJ2-5; the match to TRBD2 covers 8 bases. V shed 5 bases, J shed 7 bases, and the junction held 9 bases outside the gene matches. CDR1 SQVTM and CDR2 ANQGSEA come from the germline V gene. The CDR3 extends over 13 amino acids. The CDR3, as DNA: TGCAGCGTTTCCGCGCTAGCGGGTGGGACCCAGTACTTC. As protein: CSVSALAGGTQYF.

V and J are TRBV12-3 or TRBV12-4 and TRBJ1-1; D is ambiguous. The ends were cut back, 2 bases at V and 1 base at J, with 8 bases in the middle. There are 14 residues in the CDR3. The CDR3 reads CASSLQAKNTEAFF. Written as DNA, the CDR3 is TGTGCCAGCAGTTTACAGGCTAAGAACACTGAAGCTTTCTTT.

The chain couples TRBV10-3 to TRBJ2-6; D might be TRBD1 (6 bases). The CDR3 extends over 15 amino acids. Per germline, CDR1 ENHRY and CDR2 SYGVKD. The V end lost 3 bases, the J end lost 2 bases, and 8 bases lay between the germline ends. The CDR3 loop is CAISETGPGANVLTF. CDR3 in DNA: TGTGCCATCAGTGAAACAGGGCCTGGGGCCAACGTCCTGACTTTC.

J is TRBJ2-5 and V is TRBV6-5, with 8 bases that match TRBD2. The germline CDR1 and CDR2 sequences are MNHEY and SVGAGI. The V gene end was trimmed by 4 bases and the J gene end by 5 bases; junction bases not matched to a gene: 9. This CDR3 is built from 15 residues. CDR3 DNA sequence: TGTGCCAGCAGTTTAATACCGGGGGGGCTTGAGACCCAGTACTTC. The encoded protein is CASSLIPGGLETQYF.

The chain is built from TRBV4-3 and TRBJ2-1; D not certain. The germline V gene encodes CDR1 LGHNA and CDR2 YSLEER. The CDR3 covers 13 residues. Trimming cost V 0 bases and J 7 bases, with 7 bases left between them. CDR3 bases: TGCGCCAGCAGCCAAGAGGTCCGGAATGAGCAGTTCTTC. Its protein product is CASSQEVRNEQFF.

This chain uses TRBV29-1 with TRBJ1-1; no reliable D call. V was trimmed by 4 bases and J by 1 base, leaving 10 bases between them. This CDR3 is built from 13 residues. Germline lookup yields CDR1 SQVTM and CDR2 ANQGSEA. The CDR3 DNA sequence: TGCAGCGTTGCCCTAACGCCGAACACTGAAGCTTTCTTT. It yields the protein CSVALTPNTEAFF.

This clonotype was recorded a few times. The chain combines TRBV5-6 with TRBJ2-6, with 8 bases that match TRBD1. Germline V gene data show CDR1 as SGHDT and CDR2 as YYEEEE. The V gene end was trimmed by 5 bases and the J gene end by 1 base; junction bases not matched to a gene: 2. This CDR3 comprises 15 residues. Here the CDR3 reads CASSWTGSGANVLTF. CDR3 bases: TGTGCCAGCAGTTGGACAGGGTCTGGGGCCAACGTCCTGACTTTC.

V is TRBV4-2 and J is TRBJ2-5; TRBD1 matches 8 bases. The CDR3 sequence is 14 residues long. V was clipped by 2 bases and J by 5 bases; unmatched bases: 4. Per the germline V gene, CDR1 is LGHNA and CDR2 is YNFKEQ. The CDR3: CASSQTGGGETQYF. CDR3 DNA: TGTGCCAGCAGCCAAACAGGGGGTGGGGAGACCCAGTACTTC.

The genes are TRBV6-5 and TRBJ2-5, with 8 bases identical to TRBD1. CDR3 length equals 16 residues. After removal of 6 bases from V and 3 bases from J, the junction contained 12 bases not matched to a gene. Germline assignment: CDR1 MNHEY and CDR2 SVGAGI. CDR3 loop: CASSSFRGRTEETQYF. The CDR3 coding sequence is TGTGCCAGCAGCTCCTTCAGGGGGCGTACTGAAGAGACCCAGTACTTC.

The sample holds a few counts of this clonotype. The V gene is TRBV6-4, the J gene TRBJ2-1; either TRBD1 or TRBD2 may fit D (5 bases each). V lost 6 bases and J 4 bases, leaving 13 bases between the germline ends. The CDR3 loop spans 14 amino acids. Germline V gene data show CDR1 as MRHNA and CDR2 as SNTAGT. This CDR3 reads CASRAPGPYNEQFF. In nucleotides, the CDR3 is TGTGCCAGCAGGGCCCCGGGGCCATACAATGAGCAGTTCTTC.

The chain is built from TRBV12-3 or TRBV12-4 and TRBJ1-4; D might be TRBD1 (5 bases). Trimming stripped 1 base from V and 8 bases from J, with 11 bases between. This CDR3 spans 14 amino acids. For the CDR3, the DNA is TGTGCCAGCAGTTTAGTACGGGGGAGCGAAAAACTGTTTTTT. Translated, it gives CASSLVRGSEKLFF.

The chain recombines TRBV20-1 with TRBJ1-1; a weak D match, TRBD1 (5 bases). This CDR3 comprises 13 residues. Germline loops: CDR1 DFQATT, CDR2 SNEGSKA (reference sequence). V was cut by 5 bases and J by 7 bases, with 17 bases left in between. The CDR3 DNA sequence: TGCAGTGCTCAGGGACGGGCGGTTAGTGAAGCTTTCTTT. Protein sequence: CSAQGRAVSEAFF.

The rearrangement links TRBV2 to TRBJ2-2; perhaps TRBD2 as D (6 bases). The CDR3 loop spans 15 amino acids. Trimming cost V 4 bases and J 7 bases, with 16 bases left between them. Germline V gene lookup returns CDR1 SNHLY and CDR2 FYNNEI. CDR3 nucleotide sequence: TGTGCCAGCAGTGGCTCTGTGACTAGGGGCGGGGAGCTGTTTTTT. Its translation is CASSGSVTRGGELFF. The complete variable domain, with remaining parts taken from reference TRBV2 and TRBJ2-2, reads EPEVTQTPSHQVTQMGQEVILRCVPISNHLYFYWYRQILGQKVEFLVSFYNNEISEKSEIFDDQFSVERPDGSNFTLKIRSTKLEDSAMYFCASSGSVTRGGELFFGEGSRLTVL.

This clonotype was observed a few times. The genes are TRBV12-3 or TRBV12-4 and TRBJ1-2; D gene unclear. The V and J ends lost 3 bases and 0 bases respectively, with 11 bases between them. The length of the CDR3 is 15 residues. Here the CDR3 reads CASSFRVLANYGYTF. CDR3 in DNA: TGTGCCAGCAGTTTCCGGGTCTTAGCTAACTATGGCTACACCTTC.

In regard to this clonotype: One end of the junction is discordant with germline, which a read error may explain. The V gene is TRBV20-1, the J gene TRBJ2-1, with 8 positions matching TRBD2. CDR1 and CDR2 (germline): DFQATT, SNEGSKA (reference sequence). The CDR3 totals 13 residues. The CDR3: CSFSGESYNEQLF. Written as DNA, the CDR3 is TGCTCCTTTAGCGGGGAGTCCTACAATGAGCAGCTCTTC.

The rearrangement links TRBV30 to TRBJ2-3; 10 bases fit TRBD1. V gave up 8 bases and J gave up 6 bases; unmatched junction bases: 8. This CDR3 is built from 13 residues. Germline CDR1 GTSNPN, CDR2 SVGIG (reference sequence). The CDR3 nucleotides are TGTGCCACCCAGACAGGGGGCTGGGATACGCAGTATTTT. Residues: CATQTGGWDTQYF.

This clonotype was seen a handful of times. The chain has TRBV12-3 or TRBV12-4 and TRBJ2-1; TRBD2 matches at 11 bases. The junction had 5 bases not matched to a gene; V was cut back by 7 bases and J by 3 bases. CDR3 length: 15 amino acids. DNA for the CDR3: TGTGCCAGCACCTATAGCGGGGGGGGCTACAATGAGCAGTTCTTC. Translated, it gives CASTYSGGGYNEQFF.